The 29 T cell receptor beta chains given below trace back to one sample, sequenced in a study of blood T cells in healthy people across ages. The use of a sample-barcoded 5' primer and a J-beta primer mix characterized a second PCR of roughly 7 to 12 cycles. Each CDR3 protein is one row after TCRdb ran MiXCR on the 5' RACE reads. The sample carries some 1.4 million distinct CDR3 sequences, 42% recorded once. Sequencing was done on a sample of blood. These receptors originate from a young woman in good health.

The rearrangement uses TRBV7-8 and TRBJ2-5; D is possibly TRBD2 (5 bases). V gave up 4 bases and J gave up 2 bases, with 11 bases separating them. The CDR3 is 14 amino acids. Germline V gene lookup returns CDR1 SGHVS and CDR2 FQNEAQ. CDR3 bases: TGTGCCAGCAGCTGGACCACGGGACAAGAGACCCAGTACTTC. It encodes CASSWTTGQETQYF.

The CDR3 DNA sequence: TGTGCCAGCAGTGAGGTAGGGACCTTCACAGATACGCAGTATTTT. As protein: CASSEVGTFTDTQYF. The chain employs TRBV6-1 and TRBJ2-3; D tentatively fits TRBD1 or TRBD2 (5 bases each). Trimming pared 3 bases from V and 2 bases from J, leaving 12 bases between. Germline-derived CDR1 and CDR2 are MNHNS and SASEGT. CDR3 length: 15 residues.

Here the CDR3 reads CSARAGALDGYTF. The CDR3 nucleotides read TGCAGTGCTAGGGCCGGAGCGCTAGATGGCTACACCTTC. The chain links TRBV20-1 to TRBJ1-2; D is ambiguous. Germline lookup yields CDR1 DFQATT and CDR2 SNEGSKA (reference sequence). The CDR3 extends over 13 amino acids. Trimming cost V 3 bases and J 6 bases, with 14 bases left between them.

The V gene is TRBV20-1, the J gene TRBJ2-5; weak D call: TRBD2 (6 bases). The J call may be faulty, since TRBJ2-7 better matches the DNA end. This CDR3 has 14 amino acids. Germline-derived CDR1 and CDR2 are DFQATT and SNEGSKA (reference sequence). The CDR3 nucleotides are TGCAGTGCTGGAGCCTCTCGGGACTCTTACGAGCAGTACTTC. Translating gives CSAGASRDSYEQYF.

The chain couples TRBV20-1 to TRBJ2-7; D perhaps matches TRBD2 (6 bases). This CDR3 region has 14 residues. Germline V gene sequence: CDR1 DFQATT, CDR2 SNEGSKA (reference sequence). V gave up 6 bases and J gave up 0 bases, with 15 bases separating them. The CDR3 DNA follows: TGCAGTGCCGTGTCGGCGGGGCACTCCTACGAGCAGTACTTC. It specifies CSAVSAGHSYEQYF.

CDR3 sequence: CASSALTGMPYEQYF. The CDR3 DNA sequence: TGTGCCAGCAGCGCCTTGACAGGGATGCCCTACGAGCAGTACTTC. The rearrangement links TRBV7-6 to TRBJ2-7, with 7 bases aligning to TRBD1. The CDR3 has 15 residues. V shed 5 bases and J 2 bases; nucleotides not matched to a gene: 9. Germline CDR1 SGHVS, CDR2 FNYEAQ.

The rearrangement joins TRBV27 to TRBJ2-7; 7 bases fit TRBD1. The germline CDR1 and CDR2 sequences are MNHEY and SMNVEV (reference sequence). CDR3 length: 14 amino acids. The V and J ends lost 10 bases and 0 bases, in that order; junction bases with no gene match: 9. The CDR3 coding sequence is TGTGCCACAAAACAGGGGAGCCTCTCCTACGAGCAGTACTTC. Its translation is CATKQGSLSYEQYF.

This chain links TRBV2 with TRBJ1-3, with D hard to call. The CDR3 is 13 amino acids. Trimming took 7 bases from V and 0 from J, leaving 7 bases between them. CDR1 is SNHLY, CDR2 FYNNEI, per germline. CDR3 sequence reads: CASKKSSGNTIYF. The DNA for the CDR3 is TGTGCCAGCAAAAAAAGCTCTGGAAACACCATATATTTT.

J is TRBJ2-1 and V is TRBV7-2, with 7 bases that match TRBD2. CDR1 and CDR2 from the germline V gene are SGHTA and FQGNSA. The CDR3 runs to 15 residues. After removal of 2 bases from V and 7 bases from J, the junction contained 8 bases not matched to a gene. CDR3: CASSLWAGVNNEQFF. In nucleotides, the CDR3 is TGTGCCAGCAGCTTATGGGCGGGAGTTAATAATGAGCAGTTCTTC.

V and J are TRBV6-5 and TRBJ1-5; TRBD1 is a possible D gene (6 bases). CDR1 and CDR2 (germline): MNHEY, SVGAGI. The CDR3 spans 13 residues. V gave up 6 bases and J gave up 3 bases, with 9 bases separating them. CDR3 region: CASRGHINQPQHF. The CDR3 DNA reads as TGTGCCAGCAGGGGACACATCAATCAGCCCCAGCATTTT.

The gene calls are TRBV20-1 and TRBJ1-4; D call uncertain. Germline V gene sequence: CDR1 DFQATT, CDR2 SNEGSKA (reference sequence). CDR3 length: 13 residues. V was trimmed by 6 bases and J by 3 bases, leaving 11 bases between them. This CDR3 is CSATTGSNEKLFF. The CDR3 DNA reads as TGCAGTGCCACGACTGGGTCTAATGAAAAACTGTTTTTT.

V is TRBV7-2 and J is TRBJ2-7; 9 bases agree with TRBD2. Germline V lookup: CDR1 SGHTA, CDR2 FQGNSA. J gave up 3 bases and V 6 bases, and 6 bases lay outside the gene matches. This CDR3 is 14 amino acids long. The DNA for the CDR3 is TGTGCCAGCAGTCGACTAGCGGACTACTACGAGCAGTACTTC. Translation: CASSRLADYYEQYF.

V and J are TRBV24-1 and TRBJ2-5; D possibly corresponds to TRBD1 (5 bases). Germline V gene data show CDR1 as KGHDR and CDR2 as SFDVKD. Between the trimmed V and J ends, which lost 4 bases and 1 base, there was a span of 18 bases. The CDR3 covers 17 residues. The CDR3 protein is CATSDFGHPRAQETQYF. The CDR3 bases are TGTGCCACCAGTGACTTTGGACACCCGCGCGCCCAAGAGACCCAGTACTTC.

The chain combines TRBV12-3 or TRBV12-4 with TRBJ1-6, with TRBD1 as a possible D gene (6 bases). This CDR3 is 13 amino acids long. Trimming removed 6 bases from V and 11 bases from J, with 14 bases in between. CDR3 amino acids: CASSPPQGTPLHF. The CDR3 coding sequence is TGTGCCAGCAGCCCGCCCCAGGGGACACCCCTCCACTTT.

V usage is TRBV2 and J usage is TRBJ2-7, with 8 bases lining up with TRBD2. The J call is doubtful: the DNA matches TRBJ2-5 better. The CDR3 covers 16 residues. Germline V gives CDR1 SNHLY, CDR2 FYNNEI. CDR3 bases: TGTGCCAGCAGTGTGGCTAGCGGGCTGGTAGAGGAGACCCAGTACTTC. Its translation is CASSVASGLVEETQYF.

This rearrangement joins TRBV28 to TRBJ1-2; 7 nucleotides line up with TRBD1. The CDR3 is 13 residues long. The germline gives CDR1 MDHEN, CDR2 SYDVKM. V was pared by 6 bases and J by 7 bases, with 8 bases of the junction left unmatched. The CDR3 protein is CASRRTGAGGYTF. For the CDR3, the DNA is TGTGCCAGCAGAAGAACAGGGGCCGGTGGCTACACCTTC.

The CDR3 nucleotides read TGTGCCAGCAGTCCCGTTGGACAGGCACCCTATGGCTACACCTTC. Its protein is CASSPVGQAPYGYTF. This chain links TRBV27 with TRBJ1-2, with 7 bases lining up with TRBD1. CDR1 and CDR2 from the germline V gene are MNHEY and SMNVEV (reference sequence). Trimming at V came to 5 bases and at J to 4 bases, leaving 10 bases not matched to a gene. The CDR3 covers 15 residues.

The rearrangement uses TRBV28 and TRBJ2-5, with 8 nucleotides matching TRBD1. CDR1 and CDR2 (germline): MDHEN, SYDVKM. The CDR3 is made up of 15 amino acids. V lost 5 bases and J lost 1; bases outside the gene matches: 6. The CDR3 DNA reads as TGTGCCAGCAGTGGATCAGGGGGCTCCCAAGAGACCCAGTACTTC. This translates into CASSGSGGSQETQYF.

This clonotype was seen more than once but under ten times. The chain recombines TRBV6-1 with TRBJ1-1, with 10 bases aligning to TRBD1. Germline V gives CDR1 MNHNS, CDR2 SASEGT. The V and J ends lost 6 bases and 4 bases, in that order; junction bases with no gene match: 5. This CDR3 is built from 14 residues. Here the CDR3 reads CASSERTGGTEAFF. The CDR3 region has the DNA TGTGCCAGCAGCGAGAGGACAGGGGGCACTGAAGCTTTCTTT.

The chain is built from TRBV14 and TRBJ1-1; 8 bases are shared with TRBD1. With 8 bases clipped from V and 0 bases from J, the junction kept 14 bases outside the gene matches. The CDR3 length is 17 residues. CDR1 and CDR2 from the germline V gene are SGHDN and FVKESK. The CDR3 coding sequence is TGTGCCAGCTCCCAAACCGATTACAGGGGGATGAACACTGAAGCTTTCTTT. Its protein is CASSQTDYRGMNTEAFF.

This clonotype showed up just a few times. The V and J genes are TRBV27 and TRBJ2-7; D is possibly TRBD1 (6 bases). The V gene's germline CDR1 is MNHEY and CDR2 SMNVEV (reference sequence). Trimming took 0 bases from V and 3 from J, leaving 15 bases between them. The CDR3 sequence is 16 residues long. The CDR3 sequence: CASSLSPGHLVYEQYF. DNA of the CDR3: TGTGCCAGCAGTTTATCCCCGGGACACCTGGTCTACGAGCAGTACTTC.

The rearrangement links TRBV5-1 to TRBJ1-2, with unresolved D. The CDR3 length is 13 residues. Germline V gives CDR1 SGHRS, CDR2 YFSETQ. Trimming took 0 bases from V and 5 from J, leaving 8 bases between them. CDR3 DNA: TGCGCCAGCAGCTTGGCGGAACGGTATGGCTACACCTTC. This encodes CASSLAERYGYTF.

This rearrangement joins TRBV7-9 to TRBJ1-1; TRBD1 matches at 7 bases. Trimming removed 4 bases from V and 1 base from J; junction bases left unmatched: 9. Germline CDR1 and CDR2: SEHNR and FQNEAQ (reference sequence). This CDR3 comprises 16 residues. The CDR3 DNA follows: TGTGCCAGCAGCTCAACCTCGACAGGGCGGAACACTGAAGCTTTCTTT. Protein product: CASSSTSTGRNTEAFF.

This clonotype showed up just a few times. The rearrangement links TRBV15 to TRBJ1-6, with 7 bases aligning to TRBD1. After removal of 1 base from V and 7 bases from J, the junction contained 4 bases not matched to a gene. Per germline, CDR1 LNHNV and CDR2 YYDKDF (reference sequence). The CDR3 runs 15 residues. CDR3 loop: CATSRGGQVNSPLHF. DNA for the CDR3: TGTGCCACCAGCAGAGGAGGACAGGTGAATTCACCCCTCCACTTT.

This chain joins TRBV6-5 and TRBJ2-7, with D unclear. CDR3 length equals 16 residues. V was pared by 0 bases and J by 1 base, with 13 bases between. Germline assignment: CDR1 MNHEY and CDR2 SVGAGI. The CDR3 spells CASSYSGLYTSYEQYF. CDR3 coding DNA: TGTGCCAGCAGTTACTCGGGGTTATATACTTCCTACGAGCAGTACTTC.

A few counts support this clonotype. V and J are TRBV5-1 and TRBJ1-1; no clear D. The CDR3 loop spans 11 amino acids. Per germline, CDR1 SGHRS and CDR2 YFSETQ. Trimming removed 6 bases from V and 7 bases from J, with 10 bases in between. CDR3 coding DNA: TGCGCCAGCATCCACGGTGGTGAAGCTTTCTTT. It translates to CASIHGGEAFF.

This sequence joins TRBV7-2 and TRBJ1-1, with TRBD1 identical over 9 bases. CDR1 and CDR2 from the germline V gene are SGHTA and FQGNSA. This CDR3 spans 14 amino acids. Trimming at V came to 2 bases and at J to 7 bases, leaving 5 bases not matched to a gene. For the CDR3, the DNA is TGTGCCAGCAGCTTATGGACAGGGGCAGGTGAAGCTTTCTTT. Residues: CASSLWTGAGEAFF.

This chain joins TRBV24-1 and TRBJ2-6; no clear D gene. V was trimmed by 4 bases and J by 0 bases, leaving 6 bases between them. The CDR3 loop spans 15 amino acids. The V gene's germline CDR1 is KGHDR and CDR2 SFDVKD. CDR3 loop: CATSDGNSGANVLTF. CDR3 in DNA: TGTGCCACCAGTGACGGCAACTCTGGGGCCAACGTCCTGACTTTC.

The rearrangement uses TRBV20-1 and TRBJ1-2, with a weak D call TRBD1 (5 bases). V was clipped by 2 bases and J by 2 bases, with 9 bases between them. CDR1 and CDR2 (germline): DFQATT, SNEGSKA (reference sequence). The CDR3 has 13 amino acids. CDR3 region: CSARQGENYGYTF. CDR3 coding DNA: TGCAGTGCTAGACAGGGCGAAAACTATGGCTACACCTTC.